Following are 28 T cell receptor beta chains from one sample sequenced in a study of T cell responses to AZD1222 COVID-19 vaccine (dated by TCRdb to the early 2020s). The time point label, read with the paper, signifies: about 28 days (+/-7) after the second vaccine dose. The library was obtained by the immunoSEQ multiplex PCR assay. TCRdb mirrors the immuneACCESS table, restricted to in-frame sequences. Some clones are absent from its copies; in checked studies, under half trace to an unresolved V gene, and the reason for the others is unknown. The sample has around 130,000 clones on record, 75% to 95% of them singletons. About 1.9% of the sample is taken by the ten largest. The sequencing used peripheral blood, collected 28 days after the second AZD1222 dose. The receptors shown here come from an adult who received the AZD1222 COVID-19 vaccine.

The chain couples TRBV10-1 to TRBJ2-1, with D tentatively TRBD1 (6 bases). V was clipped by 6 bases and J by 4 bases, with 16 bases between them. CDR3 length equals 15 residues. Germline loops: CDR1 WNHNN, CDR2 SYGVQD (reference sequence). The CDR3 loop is CASSEAGEIYNEQFF. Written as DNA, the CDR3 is TGCGCCAGCAGCGAAGCAGGGGAGATTTACAATGAGCAGTTCTTC.

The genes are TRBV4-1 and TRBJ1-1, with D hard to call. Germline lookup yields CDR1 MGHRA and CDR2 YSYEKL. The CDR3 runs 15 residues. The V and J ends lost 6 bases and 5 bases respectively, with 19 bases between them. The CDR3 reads CASRLSRGVGTEAFF. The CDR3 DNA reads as TGCGCCAGCAGGCTCAGTCGGGGAGTAGGGACTGAAGCTTTCTTT.

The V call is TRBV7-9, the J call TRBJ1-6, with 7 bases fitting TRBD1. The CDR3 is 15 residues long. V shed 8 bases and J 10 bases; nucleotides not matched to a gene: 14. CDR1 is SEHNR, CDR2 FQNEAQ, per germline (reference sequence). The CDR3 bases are TGTGCCAGCCACCTTGCTCAGGGGGATGGCTCACCCCTCCACTTT. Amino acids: CASHLAQGDGSPLHF.

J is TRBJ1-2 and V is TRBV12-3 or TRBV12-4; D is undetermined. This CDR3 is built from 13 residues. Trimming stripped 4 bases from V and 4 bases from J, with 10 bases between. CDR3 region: CASSSPPAYGYTF. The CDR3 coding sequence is TGTGCCAGCAGTTCCCCACCTGCCTATGGCTACACCTTC.

Here the CDR3 reads CASSQGMRRGRTEAFF. The CDR3 nucleotides are TGCGCCAGCAGCCAAGGTATGAGACGAGGACGCACTGAAGCTTTCTTT. The V and J genes are TRBV4-1 and TRBJ1-1, with no clear D. Germline V CDR1 and CDR2: MGHRA, YSYEKL. The V gene lost 1 base and the J gene lost 4 bases, with 16 bases spanning the gap. There are 16 residues in the CDR3.

CDR3 in amino acids: CASSRGDRGLETQYF. CDR3 DNA sequence: TGCGCCAGCAGCCGAGGGGACAGGGGGCTGGAGACCCAGTACTTC. The rearrangement uses TRBV4-3 and TRBJ2-5; 12 positions agree with TRBD1. The CDR3 has 15 residues. CDR1 is LGHNA, CDR2 YSLEER, per germline. J gave up 5 bases and V 4 bases, and 5 bases lay outside the gene matches.

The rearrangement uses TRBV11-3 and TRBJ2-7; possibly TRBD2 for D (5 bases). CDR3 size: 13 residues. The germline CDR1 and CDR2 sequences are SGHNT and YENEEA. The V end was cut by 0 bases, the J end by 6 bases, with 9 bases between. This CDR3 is CASSLDPGSEQYF. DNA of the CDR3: TGTGCCAGCAGCTTAGATCCGGGGTCCGAGCAGTACTTC.

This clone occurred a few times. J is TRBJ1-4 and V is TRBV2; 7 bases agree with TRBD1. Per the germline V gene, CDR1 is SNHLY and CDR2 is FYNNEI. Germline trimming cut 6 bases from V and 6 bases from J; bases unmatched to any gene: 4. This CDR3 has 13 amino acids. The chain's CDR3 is CASRQGIDEKLFF. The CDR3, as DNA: TGTGCCAGCAGACAGGGGATAGATGAAAAACTGTTTTTT.

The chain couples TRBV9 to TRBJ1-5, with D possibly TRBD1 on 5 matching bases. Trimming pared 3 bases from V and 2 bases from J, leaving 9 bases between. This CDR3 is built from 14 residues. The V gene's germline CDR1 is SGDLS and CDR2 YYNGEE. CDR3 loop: CASSAQGGNQPQHF. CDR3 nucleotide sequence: TGTGCCAGCAGCGCCCAAGGGGGCAATCAGCCCCAGCATTTT.

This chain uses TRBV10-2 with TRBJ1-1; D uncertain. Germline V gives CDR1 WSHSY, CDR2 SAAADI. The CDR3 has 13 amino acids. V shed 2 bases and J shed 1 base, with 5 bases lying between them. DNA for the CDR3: TGCGCCAGCAGTGAGGTGGGGAACACTGAAGCTTTCTTT. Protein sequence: CASSEVGNTEAFF.

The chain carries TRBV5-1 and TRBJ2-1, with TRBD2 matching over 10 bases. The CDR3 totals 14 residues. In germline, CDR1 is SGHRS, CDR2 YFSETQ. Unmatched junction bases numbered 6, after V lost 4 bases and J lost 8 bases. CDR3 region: CASSATSGDYEQFF. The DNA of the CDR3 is TGCGCCAGCAGCGCTACTAGCGGGGATTATGAGCAGTTCTTC.

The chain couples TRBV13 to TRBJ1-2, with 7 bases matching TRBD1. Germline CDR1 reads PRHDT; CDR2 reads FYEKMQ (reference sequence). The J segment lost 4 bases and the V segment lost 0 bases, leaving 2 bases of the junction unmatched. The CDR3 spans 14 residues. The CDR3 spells CASSLGQGGYGYTF. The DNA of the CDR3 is TGTGCCAGCAGCTTAGGCCAGGGGGGCTATGGCTACACCTTC.

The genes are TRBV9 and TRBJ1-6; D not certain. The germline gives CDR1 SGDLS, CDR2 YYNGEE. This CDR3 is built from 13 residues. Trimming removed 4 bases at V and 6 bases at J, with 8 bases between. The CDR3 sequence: CASSSGANSPLHF. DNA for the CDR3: TGTGCCAGCAGCTCCGGTGCTAATTCACCCCTCCACTTT.

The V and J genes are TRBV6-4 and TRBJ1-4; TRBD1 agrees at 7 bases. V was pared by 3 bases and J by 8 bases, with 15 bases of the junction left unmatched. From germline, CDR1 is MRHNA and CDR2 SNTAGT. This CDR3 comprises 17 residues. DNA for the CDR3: TGTGCCAGCAGTGAAGAAGAGGGGGCAAGGGTTTTAGAAAAACTGTTTTTT. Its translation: CASSEEEGARVLEKLFF.

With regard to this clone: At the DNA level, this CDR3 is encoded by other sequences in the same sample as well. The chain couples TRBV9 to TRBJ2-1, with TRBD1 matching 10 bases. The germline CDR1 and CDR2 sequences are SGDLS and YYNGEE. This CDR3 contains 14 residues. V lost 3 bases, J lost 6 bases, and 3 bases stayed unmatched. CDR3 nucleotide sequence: TGTGCCAGCAGCGGGGGACAGGGGCGCAATGAGCAGTTCTTC. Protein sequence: CASSGGQGRNEQFF.

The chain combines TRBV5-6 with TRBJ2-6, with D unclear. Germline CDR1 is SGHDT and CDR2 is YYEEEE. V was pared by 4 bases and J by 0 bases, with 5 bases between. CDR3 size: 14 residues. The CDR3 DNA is TGTGCCAGCAGCGCTAGCTCTGGGGCCAACGTCCTGACTTTC. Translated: CASSASSGANVLTF.

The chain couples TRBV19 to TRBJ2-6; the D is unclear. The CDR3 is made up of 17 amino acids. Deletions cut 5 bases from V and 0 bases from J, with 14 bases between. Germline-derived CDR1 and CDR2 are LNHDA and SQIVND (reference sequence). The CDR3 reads CASSRILRSSGANVLTF. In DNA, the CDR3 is TGTGCCAGTAGTCGGATCCTCAGGTCCTCTGGGGCCAACGTCCTGACTTTC.

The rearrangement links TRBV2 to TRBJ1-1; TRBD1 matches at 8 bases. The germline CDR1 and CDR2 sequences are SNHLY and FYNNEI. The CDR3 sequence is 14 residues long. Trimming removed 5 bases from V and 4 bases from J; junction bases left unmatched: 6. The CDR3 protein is CASSSEQGVTEAFF. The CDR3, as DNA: TGTGCCAGCAGTTCTGAACAGGGGGTCACTGAAGCTTTCTTT.

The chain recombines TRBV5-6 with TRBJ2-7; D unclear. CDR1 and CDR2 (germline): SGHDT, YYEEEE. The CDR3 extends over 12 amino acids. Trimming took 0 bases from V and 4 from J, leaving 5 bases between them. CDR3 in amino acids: CASSLESYEQYF. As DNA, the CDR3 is TGTGCCAGCAGCTTGGAATCTTACGAGCAGTACTTC.

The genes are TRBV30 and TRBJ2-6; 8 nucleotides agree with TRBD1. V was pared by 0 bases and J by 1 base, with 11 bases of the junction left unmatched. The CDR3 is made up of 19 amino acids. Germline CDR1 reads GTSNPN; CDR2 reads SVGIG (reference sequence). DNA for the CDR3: TGTGCCTGGAGTGTTATGTGGGACAGGACAAATTCTGGGGCCAACGTCCTGACTTTC. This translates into CAWSVMWDRTNSGANVLTF. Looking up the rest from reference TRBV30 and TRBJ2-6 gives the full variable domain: SQTIHQWPATLVQPVGSPLSLECTVEGTSNPNLYWYRQAAGRGLQLLFYSVGIGQISSEVPQNLSASRPQDRQFILSSKKLLLSDSGFYLCAWSVMWDRTNSGANVLTFGAGSRLTVL.

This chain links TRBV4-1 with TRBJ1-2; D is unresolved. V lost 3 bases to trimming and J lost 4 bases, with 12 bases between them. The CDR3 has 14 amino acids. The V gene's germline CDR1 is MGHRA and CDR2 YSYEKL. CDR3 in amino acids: CASSQVALGYGYTF. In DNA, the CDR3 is TGCGCCAGCAGCCAGGTGGCGTTAGGCTATGGCTACACCTTC.

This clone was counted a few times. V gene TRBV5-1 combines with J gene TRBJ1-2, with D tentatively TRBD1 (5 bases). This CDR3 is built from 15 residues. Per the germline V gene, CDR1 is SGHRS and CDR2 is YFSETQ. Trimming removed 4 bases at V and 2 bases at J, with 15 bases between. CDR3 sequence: CASSPAGAANYGYTF. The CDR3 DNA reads TGCGCCAGCAGCCCCGCCGGGGCGGCGAACTATGGCTACACCTTC.

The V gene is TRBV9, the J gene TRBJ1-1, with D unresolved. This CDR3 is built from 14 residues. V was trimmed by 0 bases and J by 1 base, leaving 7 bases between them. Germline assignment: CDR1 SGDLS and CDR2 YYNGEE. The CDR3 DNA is TGTGCCAGCAGCGTAGGCTCAACGAACACTGAAGCTTTCTTT. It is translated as CASSVGSTNTEAFF.

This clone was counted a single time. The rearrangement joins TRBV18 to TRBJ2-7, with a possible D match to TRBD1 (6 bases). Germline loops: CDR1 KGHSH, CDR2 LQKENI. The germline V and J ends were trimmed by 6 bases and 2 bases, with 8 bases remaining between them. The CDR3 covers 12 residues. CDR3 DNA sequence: TGTGCCAGCTCGGGGGACACCTACGAGCAGTACGTC. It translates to CASSGDTYEQYV.

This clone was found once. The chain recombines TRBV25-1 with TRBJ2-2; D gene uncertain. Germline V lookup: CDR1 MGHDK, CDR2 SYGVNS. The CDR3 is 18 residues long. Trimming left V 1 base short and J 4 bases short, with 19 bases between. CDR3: CASSEFFTDGLFTGELFF. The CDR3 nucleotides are TGTGCCAGCAGTGAATTCTTTACGGACGGCCTTTTCACCGGGGAGCTGTTTTTT.

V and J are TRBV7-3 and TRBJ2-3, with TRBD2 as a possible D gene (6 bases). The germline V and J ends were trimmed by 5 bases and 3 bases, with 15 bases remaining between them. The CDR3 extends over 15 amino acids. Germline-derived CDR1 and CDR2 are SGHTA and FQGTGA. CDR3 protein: CASSLGTPGTDTQYF. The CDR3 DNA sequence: TGTGCCAGCAGCCTAGGGACTCCAGGGACAGATACGCAGTATTTT.

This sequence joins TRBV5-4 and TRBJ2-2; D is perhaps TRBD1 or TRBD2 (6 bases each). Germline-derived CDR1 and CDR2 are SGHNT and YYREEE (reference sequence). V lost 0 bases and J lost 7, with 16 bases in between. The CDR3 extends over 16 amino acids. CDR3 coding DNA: TGTGCCAGCAGCTTGGTCCCGGGGGCAAGGCGCGGGGAGCTGTTTTTT. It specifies CASSLVPGARRGELFF.

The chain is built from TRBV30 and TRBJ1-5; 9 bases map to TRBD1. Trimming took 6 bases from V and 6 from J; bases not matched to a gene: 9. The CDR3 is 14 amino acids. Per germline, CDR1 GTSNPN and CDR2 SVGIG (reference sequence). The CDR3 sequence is CACQGQGWGQPQHF. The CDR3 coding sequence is TGTGCCTGCCAAGGACAGGGGTGGGGTCAGCCCCAGCATTTT. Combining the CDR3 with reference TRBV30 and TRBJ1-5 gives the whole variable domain SQTIHQWPATLVQPVGSPLSLECTVEGTSNPNLYWYRQAAGRGLQLLFYSVGIGQISSEVPQNLSASRPQDRQFILSSKKLLLSDSGFYLCACQGQGWGQPQHFGDGTRLSIL.